A selection of T cell receptor beta chains follows, all from one sample in a study of T-cell memory formation after mild COVID-19. Each CDR3 protein is one row after TCRdb ran MiXCR on the 5' RACE reads. The data show 250,000 or so distinct CDR3 sequences, roughly 18% seen once. The sequenced material came from PBMCs or a T cell subset sorted from them (not recorded which). These receptors were collected from a man aged 18 to 30 who had mild COVID-19 (a few samples of this study predate the infection). Cell type and time point are not known. CDR3s include the opening cysteine and the closing phenylalanine or tryptophan. The D gene is left open where the match is weak. Clone size, where shown, is once, few, many, or a class for clones that have expanded.

TRBD1	TRBJ1-2	few	TRBV20-1	TGCAGTGCTACCCGACAGGGGGCGTCCGGTGGCTACACCTTC	CSATRQGASGGYTF
TRBD1	TRBJ2-7	-	TRBV7-9	TGTGCCAGCAGTGGGGGACAGGCCGACGAGCAGTACTTC	CASSGGQADEQYF
-	TRBJ1-3	-	TRBV7-9	TGTGCCAGCAGCTTAGCAGCGACCTCTGGAAACACCATATATTTT	CASSLAATSGNTIYF
-	TRBJ2-5	-	TRBV7-8	TGTGCCAGCAGCCTAAGTGCAGGGGCCCCATCGTGGGAGACCCAGTACTTC	CASSLSAGAPSWETQYF
-	TRBJ2-6	few	TRBV7-6	TGTGCCAGCAGTCGAGGGGGAAGGGCCAACGTCCTGACTTTC	CASSRGGRANVLTF
-	TRBJ1-1	-	TRBV5-1	TGCGCCAGCAGCTTTTTGGGGGACACTGAAGCTTTCTTT	CASSFLGDTEAFF
-	TRBJ1-2	-	TRBV29-1	TGCAGCGCTACTACGACAGGCGGAGATGGCTACACCTTC	CSATTTGGDGYTF
-	TRBJ1-2	-	TRBV27	TGTGCCAGCAGACACGAACGGGACACCGCTGCAGGCTATGGCTACACCTTC	CASRHERDTAAGYGYTF
-	TRBJ2-3	-	TRBV7-3	TGTGCCAGCAGCTTCTCCGGGAGATCAGATACGCAGTATTTT	CASSFSGRSDTQYF
-	TRBJ1-5	many	TRBV6-2/TRBV6-3	TGTGCCAGCCGGGCGGGATTGAATCAGCCCCAGCATTTT	CASRAGLNQPQHF
-	TRBJ1-2	few	TRBV6-2/TRBV6-3	TGTGCCAGCACCCAAACAGGGATTGGAGGCTACACCTTC	CASTQTGIGGYTF
TRBD1	TRBJ1-4	few	TRBV10-3	TGTGCCATCAGTGAACAGGGGGCTGGGGCTAATGAAAAACTGTTTTTT	CAISEQGAGANEKLFF
TRBD1	TRBJ1-1	-	TRBV5-1	TGCGCCAGCAGCTTGGAGGACAGGGCGGACACTGAAGCTTTCTTT	CASSLEDRADTEAFF
-	TRBJ1-2	-	TRBV28	TGTGCCAGCAGGCCCCTCGACTACTATGGCTACACCTTC	CASRPLDYYGYTF
-	TRBJ1-6	few	TRBV15	TGTGCCACCAATGGGGTTGGGAATTCACCCCTCCACTTT	CATNGVGNSPLHF
-	TRBJ1-3	-	TRBV28	TGTGCCAGCAGCTTCCCAGAGACAGGAGCTGGAAACACCATATATTTT	CASSFPETGAGNTIYF
-	TRBJ2-2	many	TRBV9	TGTGCCAGCAGCGTAGAAGGGACCGGGGAGCTGTTTTTT	CASSVEGTGELFF
-	TRBJ2-2	-	TRBV4-1	TGCGCCAGCAGCCAAGCACTCGGGGAGCTGTTTTTT	CASSQALGELFF
TRBD2	TRBJ2-3	-	TRBV27	TGTGCCAGCAGTCACCGACTAGCTGCAGATACGCAGTATTTT	CASSHRLAADTQYF
-	TRBJ2-4	many	TRBV11-2	TGTGCCAGCAGCTTAGGAGCCCTCAGCTGGCCCAAAAACATTCAGTACTTC	CASSLGALSWPKNIQYF
-	TRBJ2-7	-	TRBV2	TGTGCCAGCAGTCGGACAGAAGTCTACGAGCAGTACTTC	CASSRTEVYEQYF
-	TRBJ2-3	-	TRBV5-1	TGCGCCAGCAGCTTGTCCGGGGACACAGATACGCAGTATTTT	CASSLSGDTDTQYF
TRBD2	TRBJ2-1	-	TRBV5-1	TGCGCCAGCAGCTTGGAACTAGCGGGGGGCCGCTCCTACAATGAGCAGTTCTTC	CASSLELAGGRSYNEQFF
-	TRBJ2-7	-	TRBV7-3	TGTGCCAGCAGCTTCGGTGGGGTAGACGAGCAGTACTTC	CASSFGGVDEQYF
-	TRBJ2-3	few	TRBV7-2	TGTGCCAGCAGCTTAGCGTTAACCTATACGCAGTATTTT	CASSLALTYTQYF
TRBD2	TRBJ2-7	-	TRBV2	TGTGCCAGCAGTACCGGGACTAGCGGGGCCCTCTACGAGCAGTACTTC	CASSTGTSGALYEQYF
-	TRBJ1-2	few	TRBV4-3	TGCGCCAGCAGCCAAGGAGATATAGGGGTCGGCTACACCTTC	CASSQGDIGVGYTF
-	TRBJ2-7	few	TRBV7-9	TGTGCCAGCAGCAAGGACGGACCCTACGAGCAGTACTTC	CASSKDGPYEQYF
-	TRBJ2-3	few	TRBV7-3	TGTGCCAGCAGTCGACCGGGGGACACAGATACGCAGTATTTT	CASSRPGDTDTQYF
-	TRBJ2-6	-	TRBV11-2	TGTGCCAGCAGCGTCAGGGGTGGGAACGTCCTGACTTTC	CASSVRGGNVLTF
-	TRBJ1-1	-	TRBV28	TGTGCCAGCAGTTCGCTCCCGACGAGGGCTTTCTTT	CASSSLPTRAFF
TRBD1	TRBJ2-7	few	TRBV7-8	TGTGCCAGCAGCTTAGATGGGCAGGGGGCCACCTACGAGCAGTACTTC	CASSLDGQGATYEQYF
-	TRBJ2-3	-	TRBV5-5	TGTGCCAGCAGCCCCCGGCGGGGACCCGTATTCGTAGATACGCAGTATTTT	CASSPRRGPVFVDTQYF
TRBD1	TRBJ2-6	-	TRBV6-5	TGTGCCAGCATCAACACAGGGGTCGGGGCCAACGTCCTGACTTTC	CASINTGVGANVLTF
-	TRBJ2-5	few	TRBV2	TGTGCCAGCAGGAGGGACCAAGAGACCCAGTACTTC	CASRRDQETQYF
-	TRBJ2-2	-	TRBV6-5	TGTGCCACCACAGGGTACCCGAACACCGGGGAGCTGTTTTTT	CATTGYPNTGELFF
-	TRBJ1-2	-	TRBV4-3	TGCGCCAGCAGCCATGCTGGGACGCCTACCTACGGCTACACCTTC	CASSHAGTPTYGYTF
-	TRBJ1-2	once	TRBV4-3	TGCGCCAGCAGCCAAGATCGGAGGACAAGCTATGGCTACACCTTC	CASSQDRRTSYGYTF
-	TRBJ2-3	-	TRBV4-3	TGCGCCAGCAGCCAAGGGGGGGCGCGGGGGAAGGATACGCAGTATTTT	CASSQGGARGKDTQYF
TRBD1	TRBJ2-3	-	TRBV7-2	TGTGCCAGCAGCTTAGCGCAGGGGGCGCGGAGAGATACGCAGTATTTT	CASSLAQGARRDTQYF
-	TRBJ1-2	-	TRBV20-1	TGCAGTGCCGCCCCCTTTATCGGGGGCTACACCTTC	CSAAPFIGGYTF
-	TRBJ1-1	-	TRBV5-1	TGCGCCAGCAGATTTAGGGCCGGAGCGAGGACTGAAGCTTTCTTT	CASRFRAGARTEAFF
-	TRBJ2-2	many	TRBV7-9	TGTGCCAGCAGGAAAAACCGAGACGGCGACACCGGGGAGCTGTTTTTT	CASRKNRDGDTGELFF
-	TRBJ2-2	-	TRBV4-3	TGCGCCAGCAGACCGGGACACCTCACCGGGGAGCTGTTTTTT	CASRPGHLTGELFF
-	TRBJ2-5	few	TRBV7-7	TGTGCTAGCAGCTTGTGGGTTGGTCAAGAGACCCAGTACTTC	CASSLWVGQETQYF
TRBD1	TRBJ2-7	few	TRBV27	TGTGCCAGCAGCACGACAGGGACCGAGTACGAGCAGTACTTC	CASSTTGTEYEQYF